A selection of T cell receptor beta chains follows, all from one sample in a study of T cell responses to AZD1222 COVID-19 vaccine. Using immunoSEQ multiplex PCR, the repertoire was profiled, and TCRdb retains in-frame clones only, with some absent. The sample comprises 100,000 to 150,000 clones, 85% to 90% of which are singletons, and 25% to 30% rests with the top ten. The sample was peripheral blood, taken on day 0 of AZD1222 vaccination. The origin of the receptors is an adult in good health. Each CDR3 is given with its conserved first and last residue. The order of the fields is J gene, clone size, D gene, V gene, CDR3 protein, CDR3 DNA. A D gene is named only where the DNA matches it firmly. Only part of the rows carry a size: once, few, many, or a class if the clone is expanded.

j_gene: TRBJ1-5; abundance: -; d_gene: TRBD1; v_gene: TRBV2; CDR3aa: CASNRNRGGQPQHF; CDR3nt: TGTGCCAGCAACCGAAACAGGGGCGGACAGCCCCAGCATTTT
j_gene: TRBJ2-5; abundance: -; d_gene: -; v_gene: TRBV27; CDR3aa: CASSLRGAETQYF; CDR3nt: TGTGCCAGCAGTTTGAGGGGGGCAGAGACCCAGTACTTC
j_gene: TRBJ1-1; abundance: -; d_gene: -; v_gene: TRBV18; CDR3aa: CASSPDVASTEAFF; CDR3nt: TGTGCCAGCTCACCGGACGTGGCTAGCACTGAAGCTTTCTTT
j_gene: TRBJ1-2; abundance: -; d_gene: TRBD1; v_gene: TRBV2; CDR3aa: CASSARDRSFYGYTF; CDR3nt: TGTGCCAGCAGTGCCCGGGACAGGTCTTTCTATGGCTACACCTTC
j_gene: TRBJ2-7; abundance: -; d_gene: -; v_gene: TRBV11-2; CDR3aa: CASSSRILGNYEQYF; CDR3nt: TGTGCCAGCAGCTCACGGATTTTGGGGAATTACGAGCAGTACTTC
j_gene: TRBJ1-6; abundance: -; d_gene: -; v_gene: TRBV7-2; CDR3aa: CASSARFGRGNSPLHF; CDR3nt: TGTGCCAGCAGCGCCCGATTCGGACGGGGAAATTCACCCCTCCACTTT
j_gene: TRBJ2-2; abundance: -; d_gene: TRBD1; v_gene: TRBV5-1; CDR3aa: CASSLVPDRGSGELFF; CDR3nt: TGCGCCAGCAGCTTGGTACCGGACAGGGGATCCGGGGAGCTGTTTTTT
j_gene: TRBJ1-1; abundance: -; d_gene: -; v_gene: TRBV5-4; CDR3aa: CASSPSVTNTEAFF; CDR3nt: TGTGCCAGCAGCCCCAGCGTTACAAACACTGAAGCTTTCTTT
j_gene: TRBJ2-3; abundance: -; d_gene: TRBD1; v_gene: TRBV11-2; CDR3aa: CASSLAPHRDRSTDTQYF; CDR3nt: TGTGCCAGCAGCTTAGCCCCGCACCGGGACAGAAGCACAGATACGCAGTATTTT
j_gene: TRBJ1-1; abundance: few; d_gene: -; v_gene: TRBV27; CDR3aa: CASSSKWNTEAFF; CDR3nt: TGTGCCAGCAGTTCTAAATGGAACACTGAAGCTTTCTTT
j_gene: TRBJ1-4; abundance: once; d_gene: -; v_gene: TRBV5-1; CDR3aa: CASSLEGASGEKLFF; CDR3nt: TGCGCCAGCAGCTTGGAAGGGGCGTCGGGGGAAAAACTGTTTTTT
j_gene: TRBJ2-5; abundance: -; d_gene: -; v_gene: TRBV12-3/TRBV12-4; CDR3aa: CASSFNRETQYF; CDR3nt: TGTGCCAGCAGTTTCAACAGAGAGACCCAGTACTTC
j_gene: TRBJ2-5; abundance: -; d_gene: -; v_gene: TRBV3-1/TRBV3-2; CDR3aa: CASSQDNGLGTQYF; CDR3nt: TGTGCCAGCAGCCAAGATAATGGTCTAGGGACCCAGTACTTC
j_gene: TRBJ1-5; abundance: -; d_gene: -; v_gene: TRBV3-1/TRBV3-2; CDR3aa: CASSQEAGSNQPQHF; CDR3nt: TGTGCCAGCAGCCAAGAAGCAGGTAGCAATCAGCCCCAGCATTTT
j_gene: TRBJ1-2; abundance: -; d_gene: -; v_gene: TRBV6-5; CDR3aa: CASRDVLPGYGYTF; CDR3nt: TGTGCCAGCAGGGACGTTCTTCCGGGCTATGGCTACACCTTC
j_gene: TRBJ2-2; abundance: -; d_gene: -; v_gene: TRBV4-1; CDR3aa: CASRPRWDTGELFF; CDR3nt: TGCGCCAGCAGGCCCCGGTGGGACACCGGGGAGCTGTTTTTT